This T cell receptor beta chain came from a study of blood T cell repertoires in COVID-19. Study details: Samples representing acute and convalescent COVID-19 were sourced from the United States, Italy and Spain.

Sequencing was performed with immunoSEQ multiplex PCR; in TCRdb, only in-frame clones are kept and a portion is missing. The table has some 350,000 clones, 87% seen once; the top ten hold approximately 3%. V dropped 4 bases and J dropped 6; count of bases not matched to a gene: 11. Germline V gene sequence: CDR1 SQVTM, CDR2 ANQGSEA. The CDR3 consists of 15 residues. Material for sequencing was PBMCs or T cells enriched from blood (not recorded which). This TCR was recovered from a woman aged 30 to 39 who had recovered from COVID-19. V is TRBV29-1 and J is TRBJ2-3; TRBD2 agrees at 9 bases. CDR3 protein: CSVALAGTFGDTQYF. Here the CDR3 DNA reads TGCAGCGTTGCCCTAGCGGGGACTTTCGGGGATACGCAGTATTTT.